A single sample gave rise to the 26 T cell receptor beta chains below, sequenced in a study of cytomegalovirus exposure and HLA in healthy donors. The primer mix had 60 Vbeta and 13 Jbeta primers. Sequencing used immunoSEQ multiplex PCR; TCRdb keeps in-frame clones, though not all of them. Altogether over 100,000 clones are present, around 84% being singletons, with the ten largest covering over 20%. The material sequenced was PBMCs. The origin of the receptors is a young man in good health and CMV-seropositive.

CDR3 sequence: CATSRDGTDTQYF. CDR3 sequence (DNA): TGTGCCACCAGCAGAGACGGCACAGATACGCAGTATTTT. The chain links TRBV15 to TRBJ2-3; no reliable D call. The CDR3 covers 13 residues. Trimming left V 0 bases short and J 1 base short, with 2 bases between. The germline V gene encodes CDR1 LNHNV and CDR2 YYDKDF (reference sequence).

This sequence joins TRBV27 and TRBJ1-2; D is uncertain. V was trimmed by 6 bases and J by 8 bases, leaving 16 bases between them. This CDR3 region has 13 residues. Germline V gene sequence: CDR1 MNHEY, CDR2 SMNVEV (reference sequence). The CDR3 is CASRHTASEGYTF. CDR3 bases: TGTGCCAGCAGACATACAGCTTCTGAAGGCTACACCTTC.

The CDR3 DNA reads TGTGCCAGCAGCGCCGCGCCACGGGGAGATACGCAGTATTTT. As protein: CASSAAPRGDTQYF. V and J are TRBV9 and TRBJ2-3, with D perhaps TRBD2 (5 bases). The germline CDR1 and CDR2 sequences are SGDLS and YYNGEE. V was cut by 3 bases and J by 5 bases, with 13 bases left in between. This CDR3 is 14 amino acids long.

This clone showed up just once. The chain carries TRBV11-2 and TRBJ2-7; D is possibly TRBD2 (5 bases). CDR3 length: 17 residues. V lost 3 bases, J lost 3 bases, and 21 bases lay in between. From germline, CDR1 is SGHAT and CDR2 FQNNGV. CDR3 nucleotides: TGTGCCAGCAGCTTCAGTTTCGGGTCCGGGGAGAGCTACGAGCAGTACTTC. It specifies CASSFSFGSGESYEQYF.

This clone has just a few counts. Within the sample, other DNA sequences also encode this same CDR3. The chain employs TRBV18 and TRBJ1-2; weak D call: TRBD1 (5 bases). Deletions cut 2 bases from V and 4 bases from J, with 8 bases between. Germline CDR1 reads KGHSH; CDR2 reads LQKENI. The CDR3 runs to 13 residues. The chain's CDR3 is CASSPGGSYGYTF. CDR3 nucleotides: TGTGCCAGCTCACCAGGGGGGTCCTATGGCTACACCTTC.

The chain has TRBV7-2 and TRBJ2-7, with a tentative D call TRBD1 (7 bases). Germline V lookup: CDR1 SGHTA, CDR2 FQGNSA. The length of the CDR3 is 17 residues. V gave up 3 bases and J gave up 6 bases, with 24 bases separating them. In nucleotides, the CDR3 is TGTGCCAGCAGCTTGGCCTCGACGACAGGGAGGCTACGCGAGCAGTACTTC. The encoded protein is CASSLASTTGRLREQYF.

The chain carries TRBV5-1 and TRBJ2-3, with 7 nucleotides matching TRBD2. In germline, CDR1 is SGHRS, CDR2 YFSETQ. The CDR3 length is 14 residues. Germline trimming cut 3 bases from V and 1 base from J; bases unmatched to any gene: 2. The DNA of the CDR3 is TGCGCCAGCAGCTCAGCGGGACGCACAGATACGCAGTATTTT. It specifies CASSSAGRTDTQYF.

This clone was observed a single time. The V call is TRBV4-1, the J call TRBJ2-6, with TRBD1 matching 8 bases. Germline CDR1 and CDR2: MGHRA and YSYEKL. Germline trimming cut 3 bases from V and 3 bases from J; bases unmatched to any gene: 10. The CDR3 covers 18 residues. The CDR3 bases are TGCGCCAGCAGCCACAAGACCCAGGGGGCGGGTGGGGCCAACGTCCTGACTTTC. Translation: CASSHKTQGAGGANVLTF.

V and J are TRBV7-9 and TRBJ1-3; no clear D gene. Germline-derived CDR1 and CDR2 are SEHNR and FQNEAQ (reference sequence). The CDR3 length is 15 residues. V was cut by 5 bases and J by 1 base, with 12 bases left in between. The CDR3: CASSPARNSGNTIYF. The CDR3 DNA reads TGTGCCAGCAGCCCAGCCAGGAATTCTGGAAACACCATATATTTT.

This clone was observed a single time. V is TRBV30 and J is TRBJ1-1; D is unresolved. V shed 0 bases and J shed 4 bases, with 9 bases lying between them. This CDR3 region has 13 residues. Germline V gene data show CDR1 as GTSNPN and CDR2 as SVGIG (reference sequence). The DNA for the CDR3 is TGTGCCTGGAGTGTACGGTTTGTCACTGAAGCTTTCTTT. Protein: CAWSVRFVTEAFF.

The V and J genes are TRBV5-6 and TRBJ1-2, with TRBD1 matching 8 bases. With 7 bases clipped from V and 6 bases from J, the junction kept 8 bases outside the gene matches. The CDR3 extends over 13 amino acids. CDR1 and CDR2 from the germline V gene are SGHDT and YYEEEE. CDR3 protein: CASSLPGGDGYTF. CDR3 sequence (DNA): TGTGCCAGCTCACTCCCAGGGGGCGATGGCTACACCTTC.

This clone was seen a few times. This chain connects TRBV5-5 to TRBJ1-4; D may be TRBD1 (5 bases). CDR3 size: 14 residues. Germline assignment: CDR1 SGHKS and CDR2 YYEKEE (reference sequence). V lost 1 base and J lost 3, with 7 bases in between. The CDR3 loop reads CASSLTGSNEKLFF. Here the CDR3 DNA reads TGTGCCAGCAGCTTGACAGGTTCTAATGAAAAACTGTTTTTT.

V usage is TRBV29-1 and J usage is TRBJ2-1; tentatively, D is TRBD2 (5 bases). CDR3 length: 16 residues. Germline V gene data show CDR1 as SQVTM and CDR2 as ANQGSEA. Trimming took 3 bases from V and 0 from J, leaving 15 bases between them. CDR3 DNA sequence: TGCAGCGTTGAGTTATTTAGCGCGAGCTCCTACAATGAGCAGTTCTTC. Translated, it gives CSVELFSASSYNEQFF.

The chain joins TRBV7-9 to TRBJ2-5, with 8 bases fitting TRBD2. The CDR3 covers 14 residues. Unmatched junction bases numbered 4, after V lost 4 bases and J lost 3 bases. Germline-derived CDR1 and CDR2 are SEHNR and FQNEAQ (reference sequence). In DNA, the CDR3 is TGTGCCAGCAGCTATTTCGGGGGGGAAGAGACCCAGTACTTC. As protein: CASSYFGGEETQYF.

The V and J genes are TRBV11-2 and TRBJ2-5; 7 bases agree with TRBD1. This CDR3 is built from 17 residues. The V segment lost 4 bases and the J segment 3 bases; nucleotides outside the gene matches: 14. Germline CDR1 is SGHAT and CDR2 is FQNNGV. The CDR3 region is CASSSLLTGTVEETQYF. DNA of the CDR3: TGTGCCAGCAGCTCCCTCCTAACCGGGACAGTCGAAGAGACCCAGTACTTC.

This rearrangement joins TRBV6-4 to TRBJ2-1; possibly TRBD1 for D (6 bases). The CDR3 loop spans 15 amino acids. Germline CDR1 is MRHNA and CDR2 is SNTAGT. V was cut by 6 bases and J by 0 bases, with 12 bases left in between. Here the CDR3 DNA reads TGTGCCAGCAGACCCGACAGGACCTCCTACAATGAGCAGTTCTTC. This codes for CASRPDRTSYNEQFF.

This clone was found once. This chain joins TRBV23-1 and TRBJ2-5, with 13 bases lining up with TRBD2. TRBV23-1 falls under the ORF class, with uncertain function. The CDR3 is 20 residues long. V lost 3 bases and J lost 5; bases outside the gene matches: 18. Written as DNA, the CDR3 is TGCGCCAGCAGTCAGCACGACAGGGAGCGGACTAGCGGGAGAAGGGAGACCCAGTACTTC. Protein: CASSQHDRERTSGRRETQYF.

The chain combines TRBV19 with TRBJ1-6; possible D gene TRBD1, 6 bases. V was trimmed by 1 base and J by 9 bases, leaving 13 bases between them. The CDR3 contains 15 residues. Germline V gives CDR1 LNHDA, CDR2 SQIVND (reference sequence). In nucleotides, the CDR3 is TGTGCCAGTAGTATAGGGATGACAGGTGGTTCACCCCTCCACTTT. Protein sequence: CASSIGMTGGSPLHF. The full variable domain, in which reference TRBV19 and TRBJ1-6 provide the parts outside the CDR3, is DGGITQSPKYLFRKEGQNVTLSCEQNLNHDAMYWYRQDPGQGLRLIYYSQIVNDFQKGDIAEGYSVSREKKESFPLTVTSAQKNPTAFYLCASSIGMTGGSPLHFGNGTRLTVT.

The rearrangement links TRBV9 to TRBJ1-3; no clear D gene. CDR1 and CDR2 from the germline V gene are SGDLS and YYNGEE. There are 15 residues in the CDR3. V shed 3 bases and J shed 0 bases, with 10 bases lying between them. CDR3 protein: CASSAREGSGNTIYF. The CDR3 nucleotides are TGTGCCAGCAGCGCCCGGGAGGGCTCTGGAAACACCATATATTTT.

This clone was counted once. CDR3 residues: CASSPTGPSTDTQYF. CDR3 coding DNA: TGTGCCAGCAGCCCCACAGGGCCTAGCACAGATACGCAGTATTTT. The V call is TRBV5-5, the J call TRBJ2-3; possible D gene TRBD1, 6 bases. From germline, CDR1 is SGHKS and CDR2 YYEKEE (reference sequence). The CDR3 has 15 residues. Trimming left V 4 bases short and J 0 bases short, with 12 bases between.

This CDR3 is CASSKQGVSYEQYF. The CDR3 DNA is TGTGCCAGCAGCAAACAGGGGGTGTCCTACGAGCAGTACTTC. The V call is TRBV9, the J call TRBJ2-7; 8 bases line up with TRBD1. The CDR3 is made up of 14 amino acids. Germline loops: CDR1 SGDLS, CDR2 YYNGEE. V gave up 4 bases and J gave up 1 base; unmatched junction bases: 4.

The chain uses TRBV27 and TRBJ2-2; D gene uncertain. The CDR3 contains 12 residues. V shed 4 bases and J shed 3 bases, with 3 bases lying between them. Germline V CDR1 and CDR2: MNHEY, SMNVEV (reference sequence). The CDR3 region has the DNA TGTGCCAGCAGTTACTACACCGGGGAGCTGTTTTTT. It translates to CASSYYTGELFF.

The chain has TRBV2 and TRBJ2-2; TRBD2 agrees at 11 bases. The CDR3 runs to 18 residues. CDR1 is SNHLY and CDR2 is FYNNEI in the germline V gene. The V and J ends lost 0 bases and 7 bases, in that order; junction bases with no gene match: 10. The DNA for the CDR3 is TGTGCCAGCAGTGAAGCGGGGACCCTACTAGCGGGGGACGGGGAGCTGTTTTTT. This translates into CASSEAGTLLAGDGELFF. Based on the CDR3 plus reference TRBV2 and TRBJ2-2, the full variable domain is EPEVTQTPSHQVTQMGQEVILRCVPISNHLYFYWYRQILGQKVEFLVSFYNNEISEKSEIFDDQFSVERPDGSNFTLKIRSTKLEDSAMYFCASSEAGTLLAGDGELFFGEGSRLTVL.

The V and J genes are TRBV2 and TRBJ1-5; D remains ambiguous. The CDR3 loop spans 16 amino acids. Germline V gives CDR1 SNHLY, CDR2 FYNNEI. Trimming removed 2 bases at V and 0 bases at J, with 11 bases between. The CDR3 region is CASSESYSYSNQPQHF. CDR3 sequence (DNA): TGTGCCAGCAGTGAATCTTACTCCTATAGCAATCAGCCCCAGCATTTT.

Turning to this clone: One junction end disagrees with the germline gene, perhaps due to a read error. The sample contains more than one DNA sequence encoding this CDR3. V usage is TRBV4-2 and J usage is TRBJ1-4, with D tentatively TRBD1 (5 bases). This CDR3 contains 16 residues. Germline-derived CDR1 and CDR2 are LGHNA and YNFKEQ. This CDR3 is CASSQVYGDGGEKLFF. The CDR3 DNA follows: TGTGCCAGTAGCCAAGTGTACGGAGACGGGGGTGAAAAACTGTTTTTT.

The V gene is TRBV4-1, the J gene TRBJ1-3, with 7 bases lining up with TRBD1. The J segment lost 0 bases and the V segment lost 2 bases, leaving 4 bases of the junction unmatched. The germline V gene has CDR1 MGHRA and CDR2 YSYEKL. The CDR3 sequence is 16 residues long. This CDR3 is CASSQPGQISGNTIYF. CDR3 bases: TGCGCCAGCAGCCAACCGGGACAGATCTCTGGAAACACCATATATTTT.